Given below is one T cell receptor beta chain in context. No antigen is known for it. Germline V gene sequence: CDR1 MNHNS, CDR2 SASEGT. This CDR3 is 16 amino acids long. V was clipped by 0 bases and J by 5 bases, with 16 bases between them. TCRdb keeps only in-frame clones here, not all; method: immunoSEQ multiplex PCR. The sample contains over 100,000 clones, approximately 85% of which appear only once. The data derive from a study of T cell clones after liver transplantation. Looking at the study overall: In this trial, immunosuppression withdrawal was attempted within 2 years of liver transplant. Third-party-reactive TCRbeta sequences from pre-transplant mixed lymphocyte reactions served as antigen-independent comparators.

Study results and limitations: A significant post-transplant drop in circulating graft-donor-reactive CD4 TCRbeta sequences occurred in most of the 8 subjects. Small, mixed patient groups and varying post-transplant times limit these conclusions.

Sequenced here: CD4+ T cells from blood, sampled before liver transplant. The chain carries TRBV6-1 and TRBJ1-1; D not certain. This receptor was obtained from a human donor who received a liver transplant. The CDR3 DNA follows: TGTGCCAGCAGTGAAGCGCGGATCGGACCCCAAACTGAAGCTTTCTTT. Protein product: CASSEARIGPQTEAFF.